This T cell receptor beta chain was identified during a study of T cell responses to AZD1222 COVID-19 vaccine (dated by TCRdb to about 2021). For the study in its entirety: AZD1222 recipients given second doses at about 4 weeks or at about 12 weeks were pooled, since spike-specific TCR depth and breadth were not found to differ between the two schedules. Enrollment into the trials was organized by age into subgroups of 18-55, 56-69 and 70-plus years, and those subgroups contained about 150, 27 and 61 TCR-sequenced participants, respectively. TCR sequencing covered 233 trial participants: 207 given two doses of AZD1222 and 26 given two doses of MenACWY control vaccine. Points the paper makes about the study in general: Conclusions about previously exposed vaccinees were limited because only six AZD1222 recipients were SARS-CoV-2 seropositive at baseline. Participants were mostly white British, with more females than males. The authors suggested clonal diversity may have been underestimated. CD4 TCRs associated with the vaccine covered the entire spike protein, and the dominant responses were in regions 160-218 and 743-854. A significant rise in spike-specific TCR breadth and depth was observed after two AZD1222 doses relative to day 0 and relative to MenACWY recipients. In the small 56-69-year group, the increase in depth fell short of significance, most likely because of low power. Because no day 14 peak-response samples were available, the repertoires could be characterized only after the peak T cell response. Nearly half of unique spike-specific TCRs reportedly recognized epitopes outside regions mutated in the B.1.351 and B.1.1.7 variants.

The CDR3 regions of human TCRbeta chains were analyzed by immunosequencing. The paper's data handling went like this. TCRs in the repertoires were matched against a reference library of SARS-CoV-2-specific TCRs that had been generated with the MIRA antigen-specificity platform. Breadth meant the fraction of unique TCRs that were SARS-CoV-2-associated, whereas depth meant the fraction of total T cells that were SARS-CoV-2-associated. Using the MIRA data, each spike-specific TCR was assigned both to the spike region to which the TCR was reactive and to a CD4 or CD8 class. Log10-transformed breadth and depth values were compared by one-way ANOVA with Sidak's multiple comparisons tests. In TCRdb, the immuneACCESS table is reduced to in-frame sequences with V and J assigned. These tables do not hold every clone; where another copy was compared, an unresolved V gene accounts for under half, and the others remain unexplained. The DNA was the basis for D and trimming; V, J and clone size are from that table. The sample profile shows 100,000 to 150,000 clones; more than 80% of them were found once. The ten largest clones add up to roughly 5.4% of the sample.

The sample's time point label, decoded: baseline before first vaccination. The vaccinee samples were drawn from two UK trials, COV001 and COV002, one of which was a single-blind randomized controlled phase 2/3 trial testing AZD1222 (ChAdOx1 nCoV-19) in healthy adults. For TCRbeta chain sequencing, PBMC samples were collected from trial participants at day 0 and at day 28 after the second dose. Between the V and J ends, shortened by 4 bases and 6 bases respectively, the junction contains 10 bases. The CDR3 goes from the cysteine to the phenylalanine over 12 residues. The entry retains the CDR3 DNA only, 36 bases that are in frame from base 1. In the germline V gene, CDR1 corresponds to SQVTM and CDR2 to ANQGSEA. A word on this clone: What this receptor recognizes is not known. Base qualities were left out, and no much larger clone turns up one base away.

The sequencing used peripheral blood, collected on day 0 of AZD1222 vaccination. This TCR was recovered from an adult in good health. The chain was built from TRBV29-1 and TRBJ1-3, with the D gene call left open. The DNA is as follows: TGCAGCGTTGGCGCGACCTCAAACACCATATATTTT. This is translated as CSVGATSNTIYF. Outside the CDR3, residues come from the reference TRBV29-1 and TRBJ1-3 proteins, so the full variable domain is: SAVISQKPSRDICQRGTSLTIQCQVDSQVTMMFWYRQQPGQSLTLIATANQGSEATYESGFVIDKFPISRPNLTFSTLTVSNMSPEDSSIYLCSVGATSNTIYFGEGSWLTVV.